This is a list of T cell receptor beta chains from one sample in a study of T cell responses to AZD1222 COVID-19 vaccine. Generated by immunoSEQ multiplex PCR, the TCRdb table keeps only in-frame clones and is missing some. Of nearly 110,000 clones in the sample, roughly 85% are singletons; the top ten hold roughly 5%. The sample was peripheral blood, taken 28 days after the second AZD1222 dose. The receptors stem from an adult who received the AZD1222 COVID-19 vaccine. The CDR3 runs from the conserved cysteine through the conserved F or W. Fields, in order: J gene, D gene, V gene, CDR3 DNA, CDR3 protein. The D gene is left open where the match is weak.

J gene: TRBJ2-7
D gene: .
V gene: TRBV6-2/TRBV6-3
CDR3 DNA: TGTGCCAGCAGTTACACTTCCGGGAGACCGAGGGAGCAGTACTTC
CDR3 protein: CASSYTSGRPREQYF

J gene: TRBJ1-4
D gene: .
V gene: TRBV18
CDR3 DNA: TGTGCCAGCTCACCCAAAGGGCGGCAGCCCGGTGAAAAACTGTTTTTT
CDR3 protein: CASSPKGRQPGEKLFF

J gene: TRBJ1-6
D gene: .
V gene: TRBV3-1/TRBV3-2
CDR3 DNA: TGTGCCAGCAGCCCCGGACGGAATTCACCCCTCCACTTT
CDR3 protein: CASSPGRNSPLHF

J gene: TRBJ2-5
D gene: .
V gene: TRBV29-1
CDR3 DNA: TGCAGCGTTGAAGGGCCGACACCAGGCCTTCAAGAGACCCAGTACTTC
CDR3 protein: CSVEGPTPGLQETQYF

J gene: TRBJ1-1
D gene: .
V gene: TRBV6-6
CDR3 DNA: TGTGCCAGCAAGGGGACCTGGGACACTGAAGCTTTCTTT
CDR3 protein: CASKGTWDTEAFF

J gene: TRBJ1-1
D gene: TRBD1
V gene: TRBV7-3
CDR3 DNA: TGTGCCAGCAGCCCAGGACAGGGGAACACTGAAGCTTTCTTT
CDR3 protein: CASSPGQGNTEAFF

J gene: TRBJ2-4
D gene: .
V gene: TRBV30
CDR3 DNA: TGTGCCTGGAGTGGGATTCGCATGATGGGGGTAGGGACCAAAAACATTCAGTACTTC
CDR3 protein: CAWSGIRMMGVGTKNIQYF

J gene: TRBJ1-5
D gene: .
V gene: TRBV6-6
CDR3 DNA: TGTGCCAGCAGTAAGGGGTCCATCCAGCCCCAGCATTTT
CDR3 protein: CASSKGSIQPQHF

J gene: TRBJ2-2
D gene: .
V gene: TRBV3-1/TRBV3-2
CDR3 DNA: TGTGCCAGCAGCCAAGATTGGGGGGATAACACCGGGGAGCTGTTTTTT
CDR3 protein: CASSQDWGDNTGELFF

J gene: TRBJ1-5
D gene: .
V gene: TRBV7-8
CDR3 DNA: TGTGCTGCCGGGTATAGCAATCAGCCCCAGCATTTT
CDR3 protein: CAAGYSNQPQHF

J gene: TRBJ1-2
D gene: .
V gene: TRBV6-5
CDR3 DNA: TGTGCCAGCAGTTACTCGACCAGTTATCTTGGCTACACCTTC
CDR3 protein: CASSYSTSYLGYTF

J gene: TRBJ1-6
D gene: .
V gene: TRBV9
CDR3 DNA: TGTGCCAGCAGCCCTGAGGACGGCCGAGATAATTCACCCCTCCACTTT
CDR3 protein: CASSPEDGRDNSPLHF